This T cell receptor beta chain was recovered during a study of early stage breast cancer tumors. Study at large: Most of the 16 invasive tumors were ER+, PR+ and HER2-.

TCRdb's table, derived via immunoSEQ multiplex PCR, lists solely in-frame clones and lacks some. The sample shows about 72,000 clones, 70% to 85% of them seen only once. The CDR3 consists of 14 residues. CDR1 MNHEY and CDR2 SVGAGI come from the germline V gene. V gave up 2 bases and J gave up 7 bases, with 12 bases separating them. This clonotype originated in a person in their 60s with breast cancer. The sample comprised blood. The gene calls are TRBV6-5 and TRBJ1-5; D is possibly TRBD1 (5 bases). CDR3 nucleotide sequence: TGTGCCAGCAGTTACGGGGAGGGGTACCAGCCCCAGCATTTT. This sequence encodes CASSYGEGYQPQHF.